One T cell receptor (beta chain) is described in this entry. Profiling relied on immunoSEQ multiplex PCR, and the TCRdb table lists in-frame clones only, not all of them. The sample records tens of thousands of clones, about nine tenths being singletons. This sample is drawn from a study of blood T cell repertoires in COVID-19. Whole-study context: The origin of the acute and convalescent COVID-19 samples was the United States, Italy and Spain.

This CDR3 region has 13 residues. V lost 3 bases and J lost 12, with 18 bases in between. From germline, CDR1 is SGDLS and CDR2 YYNGEE. The chain employs TRBV9 and TRBJ1-1; D gene ambiguous. Sequencing used peripheral blood. This receptor was identified in a man between 60 and 70 years old with acute or convalescent COVID-19. This CDR3 is CASSAGLDTGTFF. Here the CDR3 DNA reads TGTGCCAGCAGCGCGGGGTTGGATACGGGGACTTTCTTT.